The subject of this entry is one T cell receptor beta chain. No antigen is known for it. The data stem from a study of cytomegalovirus exposure and HLA in healthy donors. Looking at the study overall: Approximately 80 million unique TCRs from HLA-typed donors were held in an early data release.

Study results and limitations: Accurate HLA-A and HLA-B prediction from TCR beta sequences was reported for most subjects. The authors listed around 150 TCR beta chains as cytomegalovirus-associated.

13 Jbeta primers and 60 Vbeta primers were used for the PCR. Clones were sequenced by immunoSEQ multiplex PCR, and TCRdb holds only the in-frame ones, with some missing. This table holds 100,000 to 150,000 clones, roughly four fifths found once. The CDR3 is 16 amino acids. Germline CDR1 SGHAT, CDR2 FQNNGV. V trimming: 7 bases; J trimming: 1 base; junction bases outside the gene matches: 11. This sequence was found in a woman in her 40s in good health and CMV-seropositive. The material sequenced was PBMCs. The genes are TRBV11-2 and TRBJ2-5; 8 bases map to TRBD2. The CDR3 sequence: CASTLGGAGVQETQYF. DNA of the CDR3: TGTGCCAGCACACTCGGGGGGGCTGGGGTCCAAGAGACCCAGTACTTC.